Listed here are 15 T cell receptor delta chains from one sample, sequenced in a study of Vδ1+ human thymocytes. These receptors are not linked to any known antigen. Findings and caveats of the study: In the thymus, TRG and TRD repertoires looked highly polyclonal with Gaussian CDR3 lengths.

Sequences come from RNA converted to cDNA by reverse transcription. Pooled V-gene forward primers with one constant-region reverse primer generated the CDR3 amplicons by multiplex PCR. TCRdb processed the multiplex PCR reads again with the CATT caller. The table has about 55,000 delta-chain clones, more than 15% seen once. Sequencing input: Vdelta1+ gamma-delta thymocytes from the thymus. Subset described: FACS-sorted CD3+ TCRalphabeta- TCRVdelta1+ TCRVdelta2- thymocytes. All receptors come from a boy less than two years old who had congenital heart surgery.

Turning to this clone: The junction and the germline gene differ at one end; a read error may be behind it. The rearrangement links TRDV1 to TRDJ1; 8 nucleotides align to TRDD2. This CDR3 contains 24 residues. The germline V gene has CDR1 TSWWSYY and CDR2 QGS. The CDR3 region is CALGERELLPTPVKGILYTDILIF. In nucleotides, the CDR3 is TGTGCTCTTGGGGAACGGGAGTTACTTCCTACCCCAGTGAAGGGGATTCTTTACACCGATATACTCATCTTT.

This clone is deemed medium-sized. The chain is built from TRDV2 and TRDJ3; D is uncertain. Trimming shortened V by 1 base and J by 9 bases, and 6 bases separated the two germline ends. The CDR3 has 13 amino acids. In germline, CDR1 is GEAIGNYY, CDR2 EKD. The CDR3 sequence: CACDTSTTRQMFF. For the CDR3, the DNA is TGTGCCTGTGACACTTCCACCACCCGACAGATGTTTTTC.

The chain carries TRDV1 and TRDJ1, with 12 bases that match TRDD3. The CDR3 runs to 21 residues. Germline lookup yields CDR1 TSWWSYY and CDR2 QGS. J was trimmed by 0 bases and V by 2 bases; bases with no gene match: 16. The CDR3: CALGECAVFTGGYRYTDKLIF. The CDR3 bases are TGTGCTCTTGGGGAATGTGCAGTTTTTACTGGGGGATACCGCTACACCGATAAACTCATCTTT.

The chain joins TRDV1 to TRDJ1, with 8 nucleotides matching TRDD3. The junction had 17 bases not matched to a gene; V was cut back by 2 bases and J by 3 bases. This CDR3 has 19 amino acids. CDR1 is TSWWSYY, CDR2 QGS, per germline. CDR3 sequence (DNA): TGTGCTCTTGGGGAATTATCCTACGTCGATGGGGGATTCTCCGATAAACTCATCTTT. Protein sequence: CALGELSYVDGGFSDKLIF.

The J gene is TRDJ1, the V gene TRDV1; D might be TRDD3 (6 bases). CDR1 and CDR2 (germline): TSWWSYY, QGS. Trimming stripped 0 bases from V and 0 bases from J, with 20 bases between. The CDR3 is 19 amino acids. CDR3: CALGELHEEGDHDTDKLIF. The DNA of the CDR3 is TGTGCTCTTGGGGAACTACACGAGGAGGGGGACCATGACACCGATAAACTCATCTTT.

The gene calls are TRDV1 and TRDJ1; D is possibly TRDD3 (5 bases). Germline V gene data show CDR1 as TSWWSYY and CDR2 as QGS. The V end was cut by 6 bases, the J end by 4 bases, with 12 bases between. The CDR3 runs 13 residues. The CDR3 spells CALGPLGGDKLIF. CDR3 sequence (DNA): TGTGCTCTTGGACCCCTCGGGGGCGATAAACTCATCTTT.

This clone was seen only a few times. The chain uses TRDV1 and TRDJ1; the D gene is possibly TRDD3 (6 bases). V was cut by 2 bases and J by 0 bases, with 16 bases left in between. Germline V gene lookup returns CDR1 TSWWSYY and CDR2 QGS. The CDR3 sequence is 17 residues long. The CDR3 is CALGERRGRKYTDKLIF. The CDR3 bases are TGTGCTCTTGGGGAAAGGAGGGGGAGAAAGTACACCGATAAACTCATCTTT.

The V call is TRDV1, the J call TRDJ1; 7 nucleotides align to TRDD3. Germline lookup yields CDR1 TSWWSYY and CDR2 QGS. This CDR3 contains 20 residues. V lost 5 bases and J lost 1; bases outside the gene matches: 22. In nucleotides, the CDR3 is TGTGCTCTTGGGCAGCGATGCCCACATACTGGGGATGAGCCCACCGATAAACTCATCTTT. Its protein product is CALGQRCPHTGDEPTDKLIF.

The rearrangement uses TRDV1 and TRDJ1; the match to TRDD3 covers 8 bases. Germline CDR1 TSWWSYY, CDR2 QGS. Trimming cost V 0 bases and J 0 bases; bases outside gene matches: 18. This CDR3 contains 21 residues. Here the CDR3 reads CALGELVELGTGGPYTDKLIF. The CDR3 DNA reads as TGTGCTCTTGGGGAACTAGTAGAGTTAGGTACTGGGGGGCCGTACACCGATAAACTCATCTTT.

The gene calls are TRDV1 and TRDJ1; 7 nucleotides align to TRDD3. The CDR3 consists of 17 residues. The ends lost 2 bases at V and 0 bases at J; junction bases unmatched: 9. Germline CDR1 TSWWSYY, CDR2 QGS. The CDR3 DNA sequence: TGTGCTCTTGGGGAAGGTAGCTGGGGGCCCCACACCGATAAACTCATCTTT. It yields the protein CALGEGSWGPHTDKLIF.

In regard to this clone: At one boundary the junction diverges from the germline segment, which might be a read error. The chain joins TRDV1 to TRDJ1, with D hard to call. There are 15 residues in the CDR3. The V gene's germline CDR1 is TSWWSYY and CDR2 QGS. DNA of the CDR3: TGTGCTCTTAGGGAACTTCGTCCATGGCCCGATAAACTCATCTTT. Its translation: CALRELRPWPDKLIF.

V usage is TRDV1 and J usage is TRDJ1; 8 positions agree with TRDD2. CDR1 TSWWSYY and CDR2 QGS come from the germline V gene. The V gene end was trimmed by 3 bases and the J gene end by 2 bases; junction bases not matched to a gene: 14. This CDR3 spans 18 amino acids. The CDR3 region has the DNA TGTGCTCTTGGGGACTTCCTACGAAACAAAGGGGGGACCGATAAACTCATCTTT. This encodes CALGDFLRNKGGTDKLIF.

The chain is built from TRDV1 and TRDJ1; D remains ambiguous. The CDR3 has 14 residues. The germline V and J ends were trimmed by 0 bases and 1 base, with 6 bases remaining between them. In germline, CDR1 is TSWWSYY, CDR2 QGS. For the CDR3, the DNA is TGTGCTCTTGGGGAACTAATCCGCACCGATAAACTCATCTTT. The encoded protein is CALGELIRTDKLIF.

This clone appeared a few times. V usage is TRDV1 and J usage is TRDJ1, with 8 positions matching TRDD2. The CDR3 runs to 22 residues. Trimming removed 2 bases from V and 2 bases from J; junction bases left unmatched: 25. The V gene's germline CDR1 is TSWWSYY and CDR2 QGS. The DNA for the CDR3 is TGTGCTCTTGGGGAATTTGTCTTCCTACGCCACAGAGCACCCTTCCGAACCGATAAACTCATCTTT. This gives the protein CALGEFVFLRHRAPFRTDKLIF.

This clone was observed once. The sample carries other DNA sequences with the same CDR3. The V gene is TRDV1, the J gene TRDJ1; 9 nucleotides match TRDD3. Per the germline V gene, CDR1 is TSWWSYY and CDR2 is QGS. This CDR3 has 21 residues. V lost 3 bases, J lost 0 bases, and 20 bases stayed unmatched. The DNA of the CDR3 is TGTGCTCTTGGGGACGCTTCGGCCTTAGCTGGGGGATCCAGGCACACCGATAAACTCATCTTT. Translation: CALGDASALAGGSRHTDKLIF.